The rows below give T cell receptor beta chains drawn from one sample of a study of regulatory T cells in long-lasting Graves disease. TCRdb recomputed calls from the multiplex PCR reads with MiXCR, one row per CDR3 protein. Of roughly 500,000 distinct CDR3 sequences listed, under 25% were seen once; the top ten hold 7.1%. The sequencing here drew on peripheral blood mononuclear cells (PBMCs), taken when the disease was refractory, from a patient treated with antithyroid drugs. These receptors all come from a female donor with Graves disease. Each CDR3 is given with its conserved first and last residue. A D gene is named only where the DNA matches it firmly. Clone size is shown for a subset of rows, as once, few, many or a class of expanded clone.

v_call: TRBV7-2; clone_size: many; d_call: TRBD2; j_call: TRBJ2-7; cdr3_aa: CASSPSGLASYEQYF; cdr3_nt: TGTGCCAGCAGCCCTTCGGGACTAGCGAGTTACGAGCAGTACTTC
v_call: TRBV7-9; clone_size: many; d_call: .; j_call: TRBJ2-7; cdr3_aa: CASSPTAAYEQYF; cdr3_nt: TGTGCCAGCAGCCCTACAGCAGCCTACGAGCAGTACTTC
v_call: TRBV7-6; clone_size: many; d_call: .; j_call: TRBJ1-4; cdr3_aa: CASSSDGFNEKLFF; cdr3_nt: TGTGCCAGCAGCTCGGACGGATTTAATGAAAAACTGTTTTTT
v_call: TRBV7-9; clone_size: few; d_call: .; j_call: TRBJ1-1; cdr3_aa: CASSYLDRQNTEAFF; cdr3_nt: TGTGCCAGCAGCTATCTGGACAGACAGAACACTGAAGCTTTCTTT
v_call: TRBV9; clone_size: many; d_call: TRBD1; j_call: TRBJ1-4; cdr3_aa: CASSLEGQSTNEKLFF; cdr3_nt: TGTGCCAGCAGCTTAGAGGGACAGTCAACTAATGAAAAACTGTTTTTT
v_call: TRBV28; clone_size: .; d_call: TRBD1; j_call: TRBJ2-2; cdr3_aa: CASWSGGLFNTGELFF; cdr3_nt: TGTGCCAGCTGGTCAGGGGGCCTTTTTAACACCGGGGAGCTGTTTTTT
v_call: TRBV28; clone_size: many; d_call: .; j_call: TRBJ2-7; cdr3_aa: CASMGIKGSYEQYF; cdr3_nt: TGTGCCAGCATGGGGATTAAGGGTTCCTACGAGCAGTACTTC
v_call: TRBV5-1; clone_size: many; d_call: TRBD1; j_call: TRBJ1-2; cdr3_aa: CASSWGQSYGYTF; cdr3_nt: TGCGCCAGCAGCTGGGGACAGAGCTATGGCTACACCTTC
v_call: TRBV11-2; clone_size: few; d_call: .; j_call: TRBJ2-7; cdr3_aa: CASSPSTGTYEQYF; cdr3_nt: TGTGCCAGCAGCCCCTCGACAGGAACCTACGAGCAGTACTTC
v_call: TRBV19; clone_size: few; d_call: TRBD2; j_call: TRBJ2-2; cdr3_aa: CASSSAGGRTGELFF; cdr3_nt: TGTGCCAGTAGTTCCGCGGGGGGCCGCACCGGGGAGCTGTTTTTT
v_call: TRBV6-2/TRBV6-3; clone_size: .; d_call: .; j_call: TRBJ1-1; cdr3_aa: CASSYDRGANGEAFF; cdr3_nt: TGTGCCAGCAGTTACGACCGCGGGGCGAACGGTGAAGCTTTCTTT
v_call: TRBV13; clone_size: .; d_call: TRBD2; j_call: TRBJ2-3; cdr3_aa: CASSLSLSRLAGTDTQYF; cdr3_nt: TGTGCCAGCAGCCTCTCTCTCTCTCGACTAGCGGGGACAGATACGCAGTATTTT
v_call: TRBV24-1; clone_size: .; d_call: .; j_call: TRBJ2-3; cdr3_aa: CATSDPQELPDTQYF; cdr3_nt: TGTGCCACCAGTGATCCTCAGGAACTCCCGGATACGCAGTATTTT
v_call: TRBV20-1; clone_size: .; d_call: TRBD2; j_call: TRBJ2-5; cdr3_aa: CSATGLAGGPGQETQYF; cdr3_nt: TGCAGTGCTACCGGACTAGCGGGAGGGCCGGGGCAAGAGACCCAGTACTTC
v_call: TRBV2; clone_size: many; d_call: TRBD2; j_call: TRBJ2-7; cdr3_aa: CAGRGLAGITYEQYF; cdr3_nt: TGTGCCGGAAGAGGACTAGCGGGGATCACCTACGAGCAGTACTTC
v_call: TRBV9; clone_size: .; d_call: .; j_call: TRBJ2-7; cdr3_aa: CASSVAGSYEQYF; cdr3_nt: TGTGCCAGCAGCGTAGCGGGATCCTACGAGCAGTACTTC
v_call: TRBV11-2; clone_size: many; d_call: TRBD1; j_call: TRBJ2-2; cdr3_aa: CASSVGQEITGELFF; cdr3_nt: TGTGCCAGCAGCGTCGGACAGGAGATCACCGGGGAGCTGTTTTTT
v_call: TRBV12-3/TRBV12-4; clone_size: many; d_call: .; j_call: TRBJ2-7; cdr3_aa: CASSLIDFGYSYEQYF; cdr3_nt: TGTGCCAGCAGTTTGATCGATTTCGGCTACTCCTACGAGCAGTACTTC
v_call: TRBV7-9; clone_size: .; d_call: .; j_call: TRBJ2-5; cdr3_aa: CASSFLQGTQYF; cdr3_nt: TGTGCCAGCAGCTTCCTCCAAGGGACCCAGTACTTC
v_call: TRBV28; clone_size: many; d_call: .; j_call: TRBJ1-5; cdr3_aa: CASSPARGGLYSNQPQHF; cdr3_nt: TGTGCCAGCAGTCCCGCGCGTGGGGGCCTGTATAGCAATCAGCCCCAGCATTTT
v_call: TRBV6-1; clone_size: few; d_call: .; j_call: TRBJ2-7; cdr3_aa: CASRGKPYEQYF; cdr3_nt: TGTGCCAGCCGGGGGAAACCCTACGAGCAGTACTTC
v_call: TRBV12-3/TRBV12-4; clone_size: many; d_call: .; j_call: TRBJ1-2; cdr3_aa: CASSLEGRGYGYTF; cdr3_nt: TGTGCCAGCAGTTTAGAAGGCAGGGGCTATGGCTACACCTTC
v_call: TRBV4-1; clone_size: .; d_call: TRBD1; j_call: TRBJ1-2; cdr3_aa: CASSQTGGNFYGYTF; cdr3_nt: TGCGCCAGCAGCCAGACAGGGGGGAACTTCTATGGCTACACCTTC
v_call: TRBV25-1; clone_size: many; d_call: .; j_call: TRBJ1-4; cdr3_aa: CASSLTGGAVKLFF; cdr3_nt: TGTGCCAGCAGTCTGACAGGAGGGGCGGTGAAACTGTTTTTT
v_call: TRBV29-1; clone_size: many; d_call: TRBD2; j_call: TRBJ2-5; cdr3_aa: CSGTSMETQYF; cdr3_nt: TGCAGCGGGACTAGCATGGAGACCCAGTACTTC
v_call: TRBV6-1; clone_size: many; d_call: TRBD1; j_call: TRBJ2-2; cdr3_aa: CASSLTFSTGAAGELFF; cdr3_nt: TGTGCCAGCAGTCTTACGTTTTCTACAGGGGCGGCCGGGGAGCTGTTTTTT
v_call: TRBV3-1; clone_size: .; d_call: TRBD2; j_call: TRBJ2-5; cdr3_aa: CASSLLYGLAAQETQHF; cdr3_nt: TGTGCCAGCAGCCTCCTATACGGGCTAGCGGCCCAAGAGACCCAGCACTTC
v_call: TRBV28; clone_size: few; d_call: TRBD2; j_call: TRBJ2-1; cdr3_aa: CASSRSPASGSRNEQFF; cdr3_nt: TGTGCCAGCAGTCGTTCACCGGCTAGCGGGAGTAGGAATGAGCAGTTCTTC
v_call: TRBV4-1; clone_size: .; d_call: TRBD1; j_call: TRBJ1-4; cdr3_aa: CASSQLVGTGLATNEKLFF; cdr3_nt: TGCGCCAGCAGCCAACTCGTTGGGACAGGCCTCGCAACTAATGAAAAACTGTTTTTT
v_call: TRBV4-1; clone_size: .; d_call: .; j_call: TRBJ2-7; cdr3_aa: CASSWDTAYEQYF; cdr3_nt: TGCGCCAGCAGCTGGGACACCGCCTACGAGCAGTACTTC
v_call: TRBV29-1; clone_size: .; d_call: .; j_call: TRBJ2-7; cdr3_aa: CSGTRGYEQYF; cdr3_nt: TGCAGCGGAACGAGGGGTTACGAGCAGTACTTC